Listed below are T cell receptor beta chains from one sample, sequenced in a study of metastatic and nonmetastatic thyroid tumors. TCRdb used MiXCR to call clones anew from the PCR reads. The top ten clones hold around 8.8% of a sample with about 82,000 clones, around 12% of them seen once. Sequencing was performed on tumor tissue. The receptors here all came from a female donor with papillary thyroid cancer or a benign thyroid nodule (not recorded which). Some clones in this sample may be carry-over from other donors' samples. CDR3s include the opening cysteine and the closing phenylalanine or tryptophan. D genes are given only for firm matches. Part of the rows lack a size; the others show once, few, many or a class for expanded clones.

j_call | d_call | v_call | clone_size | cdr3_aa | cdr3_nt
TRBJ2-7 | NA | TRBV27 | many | CASSNRTGSYEQYF | TGTGCCAGCAGTAACCGGACGGGCTCCTACGAGCAGTACTTC
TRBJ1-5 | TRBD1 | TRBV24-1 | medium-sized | CATSDLSGTAWISNQPQHF | TGTGCCACCAGTGATTTATCAGGGACAGCCTGGATTTCGAATCAGCCCCAGCATTTT
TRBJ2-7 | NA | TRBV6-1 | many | CASSLGPTYEQYF | TGTGCCAGCAGTTTAGGGCCCACCTACGAGCAGTACTTC
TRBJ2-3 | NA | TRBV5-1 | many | CASSLVGRTDTQYF | TGCGCCAGCAGCTTGGTTGGAAGGACAGATACGCAGTATTTT
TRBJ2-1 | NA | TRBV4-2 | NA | CASSQDSGSPNEQFF | TGTGCCAGCAGCCAAGATTCCGGGTCCCCCAATGAGCAGTTCTTC
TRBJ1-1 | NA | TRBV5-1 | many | CASSPGATEAFF | TGCGCCAGCAGCCCGGGGGCCACTGAAGCTTTCTTT
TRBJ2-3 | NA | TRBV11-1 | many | CASSFTDTQYF | TGTGCCAGCAGCTTCACAGATACGCAGTATTTT
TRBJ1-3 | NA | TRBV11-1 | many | CASSLGEGYSGNTIYF | TGTGCCAGCAGCTTAGGAGAGGGCTACTCTGGAAACACCATATATTTT
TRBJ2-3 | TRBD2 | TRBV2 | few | CATMSGTNFTDTQYF | TGTGCCACAATGTCCGGGACTAATTTCACAGATACGCAGTATTTT
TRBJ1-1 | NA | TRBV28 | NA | CASSLSDGDLNTEAFF | TGTGCCAGCAGTTTATCGGACGGAGACTTGAACACTGAAGCTTTCTTT
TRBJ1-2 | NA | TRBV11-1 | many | CASSSIANQRGSDGYTF | TGTGCCAGCAGCTCCATTGCCAATCAGAGGGGTTCTGATGGCTACACCTTC
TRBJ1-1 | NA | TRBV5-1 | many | CASSWGGGPLGTEAFF | TGCGCCAGCAGCTGGGGGGGGGGACCCTTAGGCACTGAAGCTTTCTTT
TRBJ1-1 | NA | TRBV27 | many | CASSSAAETEAFF | TGTGCCAGCAGTTCGGCGGCGGAGACTGAAGCTTTCTTT
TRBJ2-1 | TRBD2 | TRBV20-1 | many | CSARGTSGLYNEQFF | TGCAGTGCTAGGGGGACTAGCGGTTTATACAATGAGCAGTTCTTC
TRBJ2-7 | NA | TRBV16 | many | CASSWTAYEQYF | TGTGCCAGCAGCTGGACGGCCTACGAGCAGTACTTC
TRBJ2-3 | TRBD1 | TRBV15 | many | CATSPRTGGTDTQYF | TGTGCCACCAGCCCTCGGACAGGGGGCACAGATACGCAGTATTTT
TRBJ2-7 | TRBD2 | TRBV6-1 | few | CASRQPSGSRYEQYF | TGTGCCAGCAGACAACCTAGCGGGAGTAGGTACGAGCAGTACTTC